The entry below describes one TCR beta chain. The specificity of this receptor is unknown. The record has no base qualities; no much larger clone is one base away. TCRbeta CDR3 regions were amplified from genomic DNA using the immunoSEQ Assay, a bias-controlled multiplex PCR. Regarding the original processing steps: Within the assay, amplification of reference gene primers was used to estimate how many nucleated cells each sample contained. To quantify the absolute abundance of each unique TCRbeta CDR3 rearrangement, sequence reads were collapsed and filtered. For each sample, productive Simpson clonality was calculated as the square root of Simpson's diversity index over productive rearrangements. TCRdb carries this immuneACCESS record with in-frame sequences only. Its versions omit some clonotypes, under half of them owing to an unresolved V gene in the studies checked, with the rest unexplained. D and trimming come from the DNA, and the V and J calls and clone size come from that table. For this sample the table gives approximately 190,000 clones, of which roughly 87% were detected only once. The ten most abundant clones make up 6% to 7% of the sample.

Each collaborating institution followed its own protocols to collect whole blood in K2EDTA tubes. For TCRbeta analysis, collaborators shipped samples as frozen whole blood, isolated PBMCs, or DNA extracted from either of those sample types. The data derive from a study of blood T cell repertoires in COVID-19 (dated by TCRdb to 2020 to 2022). Context from the whole study: Samples covering the acute and convalescent phases of COVID-19 were provided by collaborators in the United States, Italy and Spain. The material from the prospective study consisted of cDNA or gDNA derived from T cells, B-cell-depleted T cells, or PBMCs. Deeply sampled blood TCRbeta repertoires from subjects exposed to, actively infected with, or recovered from COVID-19 were included in the dataset. The repertoires were released in a freely available public database intended as a resource for research on the immune response to SARS-CoV-2. The samples were drawn from the first 160 participants of the ongoing ImmuneRACE study and from more than 1,000 subjects provided by 6 global collaborators. A de-identified subject ID, COVID-19 status, age in years and sex were almost always included in the sample metadata. Where HLA class I and class II types were available, the types were taken from metadata supplied by the sample provider, not from assay-based typing. On the study overall, not on this receptor specifically: How much clinical and demographic metadata was included differed by source and by participant, and the metadata was provided uncurated.

Via the germline V gene, CDR1 is MGHRA and CDR2 YSYEKL. The CDR3 holds 16 amino acids from the cysteine to the phenylalanine. Left in the record is the CDR3 DNA by itself, 48 bases read in frame from the first base. Trimming at the junction amounts to 0 bases on V and 0 bases on J, and the germline ends lie 11 bases apart. The chain is encoded by TRBV4-1 joined to TRBJ1-1; D gene: possibly TRBD1, on 6 matching bases. The sequenced sample consisted of peripheral blood. The receptor's source is a woman aged 40 to 55 with acute or convalescent COVID-19. The CDR3 amino acid sequence is: CASSQDRTALNTEAFF. The DNA is TGCGCCAGCAGCCAAGACAGGACAGCCCTGAACACTGAAGCTTTCTTT.